This record concerns one T cell receptor (beta chain) sequence. This clone was detected only a few times. Its antigen target is currently unknown. No base qualities exist here, and no much larger clone lies one base off it. Receptor libraries were prepared by the immunoSEQ multiplex PCR assay. The multiplex PCR relied on a mix of 60 forward primers for TCR Vbeta segments and 13 reverse primers for TCR Jbeta segments. The CDR3 region of rearranged TCR beta genes was amplified from genomic DNA by a multiplex PCR assay. On the Illumina HiSeq System, the amplified TCR beta libraries were sequenced as 87-base-pair reads. As for how the authors treated the data: In a later analysis, tens of millions of unique TCR beta chains were counted across the roughly 670 repertoires, and approximately 11 million of these chains were shared by at least two donors. A nearest-neighbor algorithm error-corrected the raw reads and collapsed the reads into unique sequences, merging closely related sequences to remove PCR and sequencing errors. CDR3 sequences were aligned to IMGT reference sequences to assign V, D and J gene segments. Each retained sequence needed at least a six-nucleotide match to both a V gene segment and a J gene segment. Rearrangements were called productive when the CDR3 lacked stop codons and stayed in frame with V and J; all others were non-productive. CDR3 was defined by IMGT convention, running from the second conserved V-encoded cysteine to the conserved J-encoded phenylalanine. Sequences without an unambiguous match to a single V gene segment were excluded from the earlier analysis of 450 to 650 of the donors. In an earlier analysis of almost 600 of the donors, a V segment was called functional when productive rearrangements were above 56.7%, and segregating when the standard deviation between donors exceeded 5%. A statistical classification framework was built to diagnose cytomegalovirus status from the catalog of TCR beta chain sequences. In a later analysis, TCR nucleotide sequences were compared against IMGT/GENE-DB human TR gene sequences so that V and J genes could be assigned. In a later analysis, CDR3 sequences and most-parsimonious VDJ recombination scenarios were assigned using the TCRdist pipeline. In a later analysis, each TCR beta chain was defined by its CDR3 amino acid sequence together with its V-gene family, and reads without a unique V-gene family were excluded. A later analysis removed 550 to 650 highly shared, low-generation-probability nucleotide sequences to deal with suspected cross-contamination and a sequencing artifact. For each public chain, a later analysis derived a clonal expansion index from normalized ranks of inferred template counts within each repertoire. A later analysis computed generation probabilities with a VDJ recombination model fitted to out-of-frame rearrangements, and checked the results against IGoR. Hypergeometric tests were used in a later analysis to score TCR-TCR, TCR-HLA and TCR-CMV co-occurrence, with a repertoire-size bias correction applied to the TCR pairs. A later analysis estimated false discovery rates by permuting HLA or CMV assignments 20 times. In a later analysis, co-occurring TCRs were grouped with DBSCAN, and TCRdist sequence similarity was added when clustering was performed within HLA-allele-positive subsets. Co-occurrence clustering excluded repertoires with fewer than 30,000 or more than 120,000 public chains, plus five with anomalous nucleotide sharing. Sourced from immuneACCESS, this table was stored by TCRdb with only in-frame sequences that have V and J called. A share of the clones is absent; for the studies checked, an unresolved V gene accounts for under half, and the remainder has no known explanation. V and J calls plus clone size are reproduced from that table; the DNA served to infer D and trimming. The sample table records under 150,000 clones; around 79% of these occur just once. The leading ten clones occupy 6.5% to 8.5% of the sample.

This record belongs to a study of cytomegalovirus exposure and HLA in healthy donors (dated by TCRdb to the late 2010s). With respect to the entire study: An earlier analysis of some 600 of the donors reported approximately 260 Gb of sequence data and 117 million unique TCR beta sequences obtained from approximately 180 million T cells. Approximately 300 gigabases of sequencing data and 70 million to 95 million unique TCR sequences made up an early release that covered approximately 650 HLA-typed donors. Of the roughly 400 genotyped donors, approximately 81% were placed in the genetic ancestry cluster associated with self-reported Caucasian donors. The aim of the study was to test whether cataloging public T cell receptors could identify signatures of past pathogen exposure. Using immunosequencing, the study profiled T cell repertoires from fewer than 850 subjects and related those repertoires to cytomegalovirus serostatus. A separate validation cohort of some 130 different subjects was used in addition to the roughly 720-subject first cohort. To predict cytomegalovirus infection status, the study combined high-throughput TCR immunosequencing, statistical association of individual TCRs with disease status, and machine learning. To study patterns of TCR occurrence, a later analysis re-analyzed previously published TCR beta repertoires from 600 to 750 donors and added high-resolution HLA genotyping. In the later analysis, no new phenotypic data were used to find candidate immune exposures; instead, reliance was placed on TCR beta sequences and their occurrence across donors. To decide whether each TCR beta V gene segment behaved as functional or pseudogenic, an earlier analysis of approximately 600 of the donors relied on high-throughput TCR beta sequencing. Alongside the repertoire data, information on donor age, sex, ethnicity and CMV serostatus was compiled. Genome-wide SNP genotypes for about 55% of the 666 donors were used in a later genetic analysis, which treated that subset as a discovery cohort. Every repertoire in the discovery cohort had been generated on one and the same sequencing platform. Class I and class II HLA loci were covered by the typing at four-digit resolution. The number of donors typed differed by locus, with about 629-640 for A, B, C, DRB1 and DQB1, about 500 for DQA1, about 610 for DPA1, and roughly 450 for DPB1. Four to six DR-DQ haplotypes were handled as single units for association and clustering, since linkage in the cohort was strong. Among some 410 genotyped donors of the cohort, an average of approximately 230,000 unique TCR beta nucleotide sequences were sequenced per donor, 15% to 20% of them non-productive. What the study reported, not specific to this receptor: Linkage disequilibrium might explain the correlated functional status among segregating V segments, but an unknown experimental factor could not be excluded. Sequencing depth was assumed to be roughly uniform across donors in the presence/absence analyses, though that assumption may not hold. In an earlier analysis of some 540 of the donors, most TCR beta V segments appeared in productive rearrangements about 87% or about 30% of the time, broadly matching IMGT annotations. CMV serostatus was the only immune exposure information available for the cohort. Compared with equally common non-associated chains, HLA-associated TCR beta chains in a later analysis were more clonally expanded and had lower generation probabilities. A group of highly shared sequence variants was considered likely to be a technical artifact of the sequencing pipeline. The authors suggested that the approach could potentially be extended to other disease states and immunological phenotypes. Because the 87-base-pair reads could not distinguish some IMGT-functional V segments, including TRBV6-2 and TRBV6-3, those segments were excluded. According to a later analysis, parvovirus B19, influenza, CMV and Epstein-Barr virus appeared linked to several top co-occurrence clusters. A few of the identified cytomegalovirus-associated TCR beta chains were confirmed in vitro to be specific for cytomegalovirus antigens. In a later genetic analysis, a missense DCLRE1C variant was associated with V-gene and J-gene trimming of TCR beta chains, and the association was replicated in an independent cohort. When HLA alleles, especially DR and DQ, strongly co-occurred, attributing TCR associations to individual alleles was difficult. A later genetic analysis reported fewer N-insertions in productive TCRs among donors in an Asian-associated ancestry cluster than the roughly 700-donor mean. The study listed 150 to 200 TCR beta chains as associated with cytomegalovirus. In a later analysis, TCR association rates were found to vary across HLA loci, with the most associated TCRs seen for DRB1 alleles and the fewest for HLA-C alleles. A further reported finding was that TCR beta sequences accurately predicted the HLA-A and HLA-B alleles for most subjects in the first cohort. The cohort was sequenced for TCR beta chains only, and without alpha or paired-chain data the features that could be detected were limited. While some public TCRs were present in many individuals, most TCR sequences turned up only very rarely across donors. The classifier was reported to diagnose cytomegalovirus status with high specificity and sensitivity in both the original cohort and the validation cohort. Because HLA typing was unavailable for some donors at each locus, only the typed subset was used in association tests. In a later analysis, some 17,000 TCR beta sequences were associated with specific HLA alleles at a false discovery rate of 0.05. Most CMV-associated TCR beta chains appeared to be HLA-restricted in a later analysis, and the HLA associations seemed to be driven largely by CMV exposure. Because counts were too low, about 18 rarely observed V segments, including chromosome 9 orphons, were excluded from the earlier analysis of roughly 580 of the donors.

CDR1 is given as MNHEY and CDR2 as SVGAGI, both from the germline V gene. Between the V and J ends, shortened by 4 bases and 5 bases respectively, the junction contains 15 bases. The CDR3 covers 14 residues, taking in both the cysteine and the phenylalanine. Just CDR3 DNA is preserved here, 42 bases in frame from base 1. In total, around 600 healthy bone marrow donors made up the cohort. At the time of sampling, all cohort members were nominally healthy, though unrecorded immune exposures were likely present. The donor was CMV seropositive and belonged to the group of 250 to 300 seropositive cohort members. A peripheral blood sample was collected from each donor, and TCR beta sequencing was performed on peripheral blood mononuclear cells. Genomic DNA extraction from the blood cell samples was performed with the Qiagen DNeasy Blood Extraction Kit.

Sequencing was carried out using PBMCs. Here the chain combines TRBV6-5 and TRBJ2-7; D gene: possibly TRBD1, on 6 matching bases. This TCR was recovered from a woman aged 40 to 49 in good health and CMV-seropositive. Here the CDR3 is given as CASSLQGAFDEQYF. The nucleotide sequence reads TGTGCCAGCAGTTTACAGGGAGCTTTCGACGAGCAGTACTTC.